These T cell receptor beta chains were read from a single sample in a study of long-term antiretroviral therapy in people with HIV. This table comes from immunoSEQ multiplex PCR, and its TCRdb copy is limited to in-frame clones, with some not included. This sample has several thousand clones, with approximately 79% found just once. The specimen comprised unsorted PBMCs, sampled 1.1 years after starting antiretroviral therapy. These receptors all come from a man between 40 and 49 years old with HIV. Each CDR3 is given with its conserved first and last residue. The D gene is left open where the match is weak. Part of the rows lack a size; the others show once, few, many or a class for expanded clones.

j_call: TRBJ1-6; d_call: -; clone_size: few; v_call: TRBV7-9; cdr3_nt: TGTGCCAGCAGCTTTCCCAATTCACCCCTCCACTTT; cdr3_aa: CASSFPNSPLHF
j_call: TRBJ2-1; d_call: -; clone_size: -; v_call: TRBV27; cdr3_nt: TGTGCCAGCAGCTGGACGCGAGCCCGATTATACAATGAGCAGTTCTTC; cdr3_aa: CASSWTRARLYNEQFF
j_call: TRBJ1-1; d_call: -; clone_size: -; v_call: TRBV5-8; cdr3_nt: TGTGCCAGCAGCTTGGGTTTGAATACGGGATTAAACGCTGAAGCTTTCTTT; cdr3_aa: CASSLGLNTGLNAEAFF
j_call: TRBJ1-2; d_call: TRBD1; clone_size: -; v_call: TRBV27; cdr3_nt: TGTGCCAGCAGTCAATCGGGACAGGGACTACTTGGCTACACCTTC; cdr3_aa: CASSQSGQGLLGYTF
j_call: TRBJ1-2; d_call: -; clone_size: few; v_call: TRBV27; cdr3_nt: TGTGCCAGCAGTTTTGGTCGGGGGGCGGGCTATGGCTACACCTTC; cdr3_aa: CASSFGRGAGYGYTF
j_call: TRBJ1-5; d_call: TRBD1; clone_size: -; v_call: TRBV6-6; cdr3_nt: TGTGCCAGCAGTTATCCCGACAGGGGGGGAAATCAGCCCCAGCATTTT; cdr3_aa: CASSYPDRGGNQPQHF
j_call: TRBJ1-2; d_call: TRBD1; clone_size: -; v_call: TRBV5-4; cdr3_nt: TGTGCCAGCAGCACCGACAGGGGTAACTATGGCTACACCTTC; cdr3_aa: CASSTDRGNYGYTF
j_call: TRBJ1-1; d_call: TRBD1; clone_size: -; v_call: TRBV7-9; cdr3_nt: TGTGCCAGCAGCTTAGCGGGGCAGGGGGGGACTGAAGCTTTCTTT; cdr3_aa: CASSLAGQGGTEAFF
j_call: TRBJ1-2; d_call: TRBD1; clone_size: -; v_call: TRBV7-2; cdr3_nt: TGTGCCAGCAGCTTAGGGGGACAGGGGGCGAACTATGGCTACACCTTC; cdr3_aa: CASSLGGQGANYGYTF
j_call: TRBJ2-1; d_call: -; clone_size: -; v_call: TRBV19; cdr3_nt: TGTGCCAGTAGTATGTCACACAGTGTGGCGAATGAGCAGTTCTTC; cdr3_aa: CASSMSHSVANEQFF
j_call: TRBJ1-1; d_call: -; clone_size: few; v_call: TRBV4-1; cdr3_nt: TGCGCCAGCAGCCTCCAGGATAGCACTGAAGCTTTCTTT; cdr3_aa: CASSLQDSTEAFF
j_call: TRBJ2-3; d_call: -; clone_size: few; v_call: TRBV27; cdr3_nt: TGTGCCAGCAGTTCTCTGGGCGCGGGGAGCACAGATACGCAGTATTTT; cdr3_aa: CASSSLGAGSTDTQYF
j_call: TRBJ1-1; d_call: TRBD1; clone_size: -; v_call: TRBV10-3; cdr3_nt: TGTGCCATCGGGGCGACAGGGGCCTTCACTGAAGCTTTCTTT; cdr3_aa: CAIGATGAFTEAFF
j_call: TRBJ2-3; d_call: -; clone_size: -; v_call: TRBV10-3; cdr3_nt: TGTGCCATCAGTGAGTCGGAGGATACGCAGTATTTT; cdr3_aa: CAISESEDTQYF
j_call: TRBJ1-1; d_call: TRBD1; clone_size: -; v_call: TRBV11-3; cdr3_nt: TGTGCCAGCAGCACCAGACAGGGTTGGACTGAAGCTTTCTTT; cdr3_aa: CASSTRQGWTEAFF
j_call: TRBJ1-6; d_call: -; clone_size: -; v_call: TRBV19; cdr3_nt: TGTGCCAGTAGCCACACATGGGTTAATTCACCCCTCCACTTT; cdr3_aa: CASSHTWVNSPLHF
j_call: TRBJ2-4; d_call: -; clone_size: few; v_call: TRBV30; cdr3_nt: TGTGCCTGGAGTACTATAGCCAAAAACATTCAGTACTTC; cdr3_aa: CAWSTIAKNIQYF
j_call: TRBJ2-3; d_call: -; clone_size: -; v_call: TRBV2; cdr3_nt: TGTGCCACAGCCCGAGGCGGATTCACAGATACGCAGTATTTT; cdr3_aa: CATARGGFTDTQYF
j_call: TRBJ1-1; d_call: -; clone_size: -; v_call: TRBV30; cdr3_nt: TGTGCCTGGAGTGTAAAGCGCGGAGTTTTCTTT; cdr3_aa: CAWSVKRGVFF
j_call: TRBJ1-2; d_call: -; clone_size: -; v_call: TRBV27; cdr3_nt: TGTGCCAGCAGCATTAGGCTCGCCACAGGGCCTGCAGACTATGGCTACACCTTC; cdr3_aa: CASSIRLATGPADYGYTF
j_call: TRBJ2-7; d_call: TRBD2; clone_size: -; v_call: TRBV4-1; cdr3_nt: TGCGCCAGCAGCCAAGTTGAAGCGGGGGGGAACTACGAGCAGTACTTC; cdr3_aa: CASSQVEAGGNYEQYF
j_call: TRBJ1-4; d_call: TRBD1; clone_size: -; v_call: TRBV19; cdr3_nt: TGTGCCAGTAGCCAGGGGGCAAGGGGTGAAAAACTGTTTTTT; cdr3_aa: CASSQGARGEKLFF
j_call: TRBJ2-7; d_call: TRBD1; clone_size: few; v_call: TRBV11-2; cdr3_nt: TGTGCCAGCAGTTACGGACAGGAAAGCTCCTACGAGCAGTACTTC; cdr3_aa: CASSYGQESSYEQYF
j_call: TRBJ2-1; d_call: -; clone_size: once; v_call: TRBV6-5; cdr3_nt: TGTGCCAGCGCCGCAGGGGTATGGGATGAGCAGTTCTTC; cdr3_aa: CASAAGVWDEQFF
j_call: TRBJ2-1; d_call: -; clone_size: -; v_call: TRBV7-8; cdr3_nt: TGTGCCAGCAGCTTGTACGACCTAGAGGAGCAGTTCTTC; cdr3_aa: CASSLYDLEEQFF
j_call: TRBJ1-1; d_call: -; clone_size: -; v_call: TRBV10-3; cdr3_nt: TGTGCCATCAGTAGCGAGGGCACTGAAGCTTTCTTT; cdr3_aa: CAISSEGTEAFF
j_call: TRBJ1-1; d_call: TRBD1; clone_size: -; v_call: TRBV19; cdr3_nt: TGTGCCAGTAGTCCCCTCCGACAGGGCACTGAAGCTTTCTTT; cdr3_aa: CASSPLRQGTEAFF
j_call: TRBJ1-5; d_call: -; clone_size: few; v_call: TRBV9; cdr3_nt: TGTGCCAGCAGCGTAGGAGGGTGGGATCAGCCCCAGCATTTT; cdr3_aa: CASSVGGWDQPQHF
j_call: TRBJ1-4; d_call: -; clone_size: once; v_call: TRBV7-9; cdr3_nt: TGTGCCAGCAGCCCACGGGATTACGAAAAACTGTTTTTT; cdr3_aa: CASSPRDYEKLFF
j_call: TRBJ2-1; d_call: -; clone_size: -; v_call: TRBV7-3; cdr3_nt: TGTGCCAGCAGTCCCTACACAGCCGGGGCCTACAATGAGCAGTTCTTC; cdr3_aa: CASSPYTAGAYNEQFF
j_call: TRBJ2-5; d_call: TRBD1; clone_size: -; v_call: TRBV19; cdr3_nt: TGTGCCAGTAGCCTAGACAGGGAAGAGACCCAGTACTTC; cdr3_aa: CASSLDREETQYF
j_call: TRBJ2-2; d_call: TRBD1; clone_size: -; v_call: TRBV7-9; cdr3_nt: TGTGCCAGCAGTCGACGGGACAGCAACACCGGGGAGCTGTTTTTT; cdr3_aa: CASSRRDSNTGELFF
j_call: TRBJ1-2; d_call: -; clone_size: once; v_call: TRBV19; cdr3_nt: TGTGCCAGTAGTATCGGCCAGGGTAGATCCCATGGCTACACCTTC; cdr3_aa: CASSIGQGRSHGYTF
j_call: TRBJ2-1; d_call: TRBD1; clone_size: few; v_call: TRBV2; cdr3_nt: TGTGCCAGCAGTGAGGGACAGAGAAATGAGCAGTTCTTC; cdr3_aa: CASSEGQRNEQFF
j_call: TRBJ2-3; d_call: -; clone_size: -; v_call: TRBV19; cdr3_nt: TGTGCCAGTACCCCGACAGGGAGGACAGATACGCAGTATTTT; cdr3_aa: CASTPTGRTDTQYF
j_call: TRBJ2-7; d_call: -; clone_size: once; v_call: TRBV30; cdr3_nt: TGTGCCTGGAGTGTACAGGGCTACGAGCAGTACTTC; cdr3_aa: CAWSVQGYEQYF
j_call: TRBJ2-7; d_call: -; clone_size: -; v_call: TRBV10-3; cdr3_nt: TGTGCCATCAGTGAGCAGGGGGGGAGCTACGAGCAGTACTTC; cdr3_aa: CAISEQGGSYEQYF
j_call: TRBJ1-5; d_call: TRBD1; clone_size: few; v_call: TRBV27; cdr3_nt: TGTGCCAGCAGGCGGACAGGGGCCAATCAGCCCCAGCATTTT; cdr3_aa: CASRRTGANQPQHF
j_call: TRBJ1-4; d_call: -; clone_size: medium-sized; v_call: TRBV4-2; cdr3_nt: TGTGCCAGCAGCCAAGACGGGCAGTATAATGAAAAACTGTTTTTT; cdr3_aa: CASSQDGQYNEKLFF
j_call: TRBJ1-1; d_call: -; clone_size: -; v_call: TRBV19; cdr3_nt: TGTGCCAGTAAGGTAGGGAGGGATACTGAAGCTTTCTTT; cdr3_aa: CASKVGRDTEAFF
j_call: TRBJ1-2; d_call: -; clone_size: -; v_call: TRBV2; cdr3_nt: TGTGCCAGCAGCGCCCCCCGGGGACCTCCCTCCACTGCCTATGGCTACACCTTC; cdr3_aa: CASSAPRGPPSTAYGYTF